A single sample is the source of the 15 T cell receptor beta chains below, sequenced in a study of T cells in Graves' hyperthyroidism and ophthalmopathy. TCR beta CDR3 sequences were amplified from RNA transcripts. During a first-round RT-PCR of the TCR CDR3, the HTBI primer set was used. MiXCR was run by TCRdb on the multiplex PCR reads, yielding one entry per CDR3 protein. The profile covers about 400,000 distinct CDR3 sequences, with about 14% appearing a single time and approximately 27% taken by the ten largest. The material sequenced was blood. The receptors were sampled from a man aged 50 or older with Graves' ophthalmopathy.

This clonotype was seen only a few times. CDR3 nucleotides: TGTGCCTTTACAAAGGGACTAGCGGGACCGAACACCGGGGAGCTGTTTTTT. This encodes CAFTKGLAGPNTGELFF. The chain links TRBV30 to TRBJ2-2; TRBD2 agrees at 13 bases. From germline, CDR1 is GTSNPN and CDR2 SVGIG (reference sequence). The CDR3 has 17 residues. V shed 7 bases and J 0 bases; nucleotides not matched to a gene: 8.

The chain links TRBV6-2 or TRBV6-3 to TRBJ2-5; tentatively, D is TRBD1 or TRBD2 (5 bases each). The CDR3 totals 16 residues. V was shortened by 0 bases and J by 3 bases, with 14 bases between the two germline ends. Per germline, CDR1 MNHEY and CDR2 SVGEGT. Here the CDR3 reads CASSYSFWDQKETQYF. The DNA of the CDR3 is TGTGCCAGCAGTTACTCATTCTGGGACCAGAAAGAGACCCAGTACTTC.

Regarding this clonotype: This clone may be a read error of a much larger clone one base away. This chain connects TRBV28 to TRBJ2-4; a possible D gene is TRBD2 (6 bases). Trimming left V 1 base short and J 2 bases short, with 15 bases between. The CDR3 contains 17 residues. Germline CDR1 and CDR2: MDHEN and SYDVKM. The CDR3 sequence is CASSLSGAHSTKNIQYF. The CDR3 coding sequence is TGTGCCAGCAGTTTATCGGGAGCCCATTCGACCAAAAACATTCAGTACTTC. Variable domain in full (rest from reference TRBV28 and TRBJ2-4): DVKVTQSSRYLVKRTGEKVFLECVQDMDHENMFWYRQDPGLGLRLIYFSYDVKMKEKGDIPEGYSVSREKKERFSLILESASTNQTSMYLCASSLSGAHSTKNIQYFGAGTRLSVL.

This clonotype was counted at least ten times. The CDR3 region has the DNA TGTGCCACCAGCAGAGGGGCTAGCGGATCAAACAATGAGCAGTTCTTC. Protein sequence: CATSRGASGSNNEQFF. V gene TRBV15 combines with J gene TRBJ2-1, with 7 bases that match TRBD2. Trimming at V came to 1 base and at J to 5 bases, leaving 8 bases not matched to a gene. The germline gives CDR1 LNHNV, CDR2 YYDKDF (reference sequence). The CDR3 sequence is 16 residues long.

The table lists this clonotype with a few counts. V usage is TRBV4-1 and J usage is TRBJ1-1, with a possible D match to TRBD1 (5 bases). The germline V gene encodes CDR1 MGHRA and CDR2 YSYEKL. Between the trimmed V and J ends, which lost 4 bases and 11 bases, there was a span of 26 bases. CDR3 length: 16 residues. Written as DNA, the CDR3 is TGCGCCAGCAGCCCTGTTAGGGGCCAGCACTTGGTAGGGGCTTTCTTT. Residues: CASSPVRGQHLVGAFF.

In this sample, this clonotype turned up many times. The chain has TRBV20-1 and TRBJ2-1; the D gene is possibly TRBD2 (5 bases). The CDR3 covers 13 residues. The V gene's germline CDR1 is DFQATT and CDR2 SNEGSKA (reference sequence). V shed 6 bases and J shed 6 bases, with 15 bases lying between them. The CDR3 DNA sequence: TGCAGTGCAACAGACCGGGGTGGCAATGAGCAGTTCTTC. Protein: CSATDRGGNEQFF.

At least ten counts were recorded for this clonotype. The chain links TRBV3-1 to TRBJ2-7; D not resolved. V dropped 2 bases and J dropped 3 bases, with 8 bases sitting between them. This CDR3 is 13 amino acids long. CDR1 is LGHDT and CDR2 is YNNKEL in the germline V gene (reference sequence). The CDR3 DNA sequence: TGTGCCAGCAGCCAACCAGGAGTCTACGAGCAGTACTTC. Translation gives CASSQPGVYEQYF.

The chain recombines TRBV7-2 with TRBJ2-7, with TRBD2 as a possible D gene (5 bases). V dropped 2 bases and J dropped 3 bases, with 20 bases sitting between them. The germline V gene has CDR1 SGHTA and CDR2 FQGNSA. The CDR3 runs 17 residues. This chain's CDR3 is CASSLSIGTASRYEQYF. CDR3 nucleotides: TGTGCCAGCAGCTTAAGTATAGGTACGGCTAGCCGCTACGAGCAGTACTTC.

This clonotype was detected ten times or more. The genes are TRBV5-1 and TRBJ1-1; weak D call: TRBD1 (5 bases). This CDR3 spans 16 amino acids. In germline, CDR1 is SGHRS, CDR2 YFSETQ. Trimming removed 0 bases from V and 6 bases from J, with 18 bases in between. For the CDR3, the DNA is TGCGCCAGCAGCTTGGTAGGGGCAGTCGAAACGGCTGAAGCTTTCTTT. Translated: CASSLVGAVETAEAFF.

This clonotype was found a few times. The chain recombines TRBV12-3 or TRBV12-4 with TRBJ2-7; unclear D gene. This CDR3 has 12 amino acids. V lost 5 bases and J lost 1, with 6 bases in between. The CDR3 loop is CASSTFSYEQYF. The CDR3 coding sequence is TGTGCCAGCAGTACATTTTCCTACGAGCAGTACTTC.

J is TRBJ1-1 and V is TRBV18, with a weak D call TRBD1 (5 bases). The germline V gene encodes CDR1 KGHSH and CDR2 LQKENI. V dropped 4 bases and J dropped 1 base, with 7 bases sitting between them. CDR3 length equals 13 residues. CDR3 sequence: CASSRDENTEAFF. The CDR3 DNA reads TGTGCCAGCTCACGGGACGAGAACACTGAAGCTTTCTTT.

This clonotype was detected many times. V usage is TRBV20-1 and J usage is TRBJ2-3, with D unclear. The CDR3 spans 15 residues. V dropped 4 bases and J dropped 0 bases, with 14 bases sitting between them. The germline V gene has CDR1 DFQATT and CDR2 SNEGSKA (reference sequence). The CDR3 is CSATYHAASTDTQYF. DNA for the CDR3: TGCAGTGCTACATACCATGCAGCTAGCACAGATACGCAGTATTTT.

This clonotype appeared many times. This sequence joins TRBV19 and TRBJ2-1; 11 nucleotides align to TRBD2. V gave up 4 bases and J gave up 8 bases; unmatched junction bases: 25. The germline CDR1 and CDR2 sequences are LNHDA and SQIVND (reference sequence). This CDR3 comprises 21 residues. The CDR3 is CASSRQSRAFQSTSGRDEQFF. The CDR3 DNA follows: TGTGCCAGTAGTAGACAGAGTAGGGCCTTCCAGTCCACTAGCGGGAGAGATGAGCAGTTCTTC.

The chain recombines TRBV12-5 with TRBJ2-1; either TRBD1 or TRBD2 may fit D (6 bases each). V lost 0 bases to trimming and J lost 6 bases, with 12 bases between them. CDR1 and CDR2 (germline): LGHNT, FRNRAP. The CDR3 consists of 15 residues. DNA of the CDR3: TGTGCTAGTGGTTTGGTAGGGGGGCGGACCAATGAGCAGTTCTTC. This sequence encodes CASGLVGGRTNEQFF.

The genes are TRBV20-1 and TRBJ2-1; 8 bases align to TRBD2. V dropped 3 bases and J dropped 7; count of bases not matched to a gene: 5. From germline, CDR1 is DFQATT and CDR2 SNEGSKA (reference sequence). This CDR3 region has 13 residues. In DNA, the CDR3 is TGCAGTGCTAGCGGGAGGGCTTGGAATGAGCAGTTCTTC. Residues: CSASGRAWNEQFF.